These 13 T cell receptor beta chains share one sample of origin, sequenced in a study of OX40 agonist ivuxolimab in advanced cancers. Libraries were prepared by immunoSEQ multiplex PCR; TCRdb keeps only in-frame clonotypes and omits some of them. Of 40,000 to 50,000 clones detected, about nine tenths appear once; the ten largest clones hold 45% to 70%. This material consisted of CD4+ or CD8+ T cells sorted from blood, taken in a trial of the OX40 agonist ivuxolimab. All receptors derive from an adult with an advanced solid tumor such as melanoma, head and neck, liver or kidney cancer.

V and J are TRBV4-3 and TRBJ2-7, with a possible D match to TRBD2 (5 bases). The germline gives CDR1 LGHNA, CDR2 YSLEER. The germline V and J ends were trimmed by 1 base and 2 bases, with 9 bases remaining between them. This CDR3 has 14 residues. CDR3 in DNA: TGCGCCAGCAGCCAAGGAGACGGGGCCTACGAGCAGTACTTC. Its translation is CASSQGDGAYEQYF.

Here the CDR3 reads CASSSTDTQYF. The CDR3 region has the DNA TGCGCCAGCAGCTCCACAGATACGCAGTATTTT. The chain recombines TRBV5-1 with TRBJ2-3; D is undetermined. The CDR3 sequence is 11 residues long. CDR1 and CDR2 (germline): SGHRS, YFSETQ. V lost 3 bases and J lost 2, with 1 base in between.

The chain carries TRBV28 and TRBJ2-3; no clear D. In germline, CDR1 is MDHEN, CDR2 SYDVKM. The V and J ends lost 6 bases and 0 bases respectively, with 13 bases between them. The CDR3 spans 15 residues. The CDR3 region has the DNA TGTGCCAGCAGCCCACGGGCCCGAAGCACAGATACGCAGTATTTT. It translates to CASSPRARSTDTQYF.

The chain carries TRBV29-1 and TRBJ2-3; 13 nucleotides match TRBD2. Germline values: CDR1 SQVTM, CDR2 ANQGSEA. The CDR3 totals 19 residues. V lost 7 bases, J lost 1 base, and 17 bases stayed unmatched. The DNA for the CDR3 is TGCAGCGGATGGGGACTAGCGGGAAGGGGAGATTGGGGCACAGATACGCAGTATTTT. Translated, it gives CSGWGLAGRGDWGTDTQYF.

The J gene is TRBJ2-5, the V gene TRBV29-1; tentative D call: TRBD1 (5 bases). This CDR3 contains 10 residues. Looked up from germline, CDR1 is SQVTM and CDR2 is ANQGSEA. Trimming left V 6 bases short and J 5 bases short, with 7 bases between. CDR3 sequence: CSVGVETQYF. CDR3 bases: TGCAGCGTAGGGGTTGAGACCCAGTACTTC.

To note about this clone: One junction end does not reproduce the germline sequence, and a read error may be involved. The rearrangement links TRBV4-1 to TRBJ2-2; D is uncertain. Per germline, CDR1 MGHRA and CDR2 YSYEKL. The CDR3 is 14 residues long. CDR3 residues: CASSQTKNAGELFF. The CDR3 coding sequence is TGCGCCAGCAGCCAAACCAAGAACGCCGGGGAGCTGTTTTTT.

V and J are TRBV4-2 and TRBJ2-5; perhaps TRBD1 as D (5 bases). Germline V lookup: CDR1 LGHNA, CDR2 YNFKEQ. V was trimmed by 1 base and J by 9 bases, leaving 21 bases between them. The CDR3 spans 16 residues. This CDR3 is CASSQAPDHVQGAQYF. CDR3 bases: TGTGCCAGCAGCCAAGCCCCCGACCACGTTCAAGGGGCCCAGTACTTC.

The V and J genes are TRBV11-2 and TRBJ2-5; D ambiguous. From germline, CDR1 is SGHAT and CDR2 FQNNGV. Between the trimmed V and J ends, which lost 5 bases and 5 bases, there was a span of 9 bases. The CDR3 has 12 amino acids. In nucleotides, the CDR3 is TGTGCCAGCAGCCTTACGAGGGAGACCCAGTACTTC. Amino acids: CASSLTRETQYF.

The chain is built from TRBV6-4 and TRBJ2-2; D possibly uses TRBD1 or TRBD2 (6 bases each). The germline CDR1 and CDR2 sequences are MRHNA and SNTAGT. Trimming stripped 3 bases from V and 2 bases from J, with 10 bases between. The CDR3 is made up of 15 amino acids. This CDR3 reads CASSDGGGNTGELFF. The CDR3 DNA sequence: TGTGCCAGCAGTGATGGAGGGGGAAACACCGGGGAGCTGTTTTTT.

This clone was detected only a few times. The rearrangement links TRBV7-6 to TRBJ2-7; D uncertain. Germline loops: CDR1 SGHVS, CDR2 FNYEAQ. The CDR3 runs 15 residues. The germline V and J ends were trimmed by 1 base and 0 bases, with 10 bases remaining between them. CDR3 bases: TGTGCCAGCAGCTTAGAGGCGGCAGCCTCCTACGAGCAGTACTTC. Translated: CASSLEAAASYEQYF.

The count of this clone is one. This chain connects TRBV6-5 to TRBJ2-3; D perhaps matches TRBD2 (6 bases). The CDR3 is 13 amino acids. Between the trimmed V and J ends, which lost 5 bases and 5 bases, there was a span of 11 bases. Germline lookup yields CDR1 MNHEY and CDR2 SVGAGI. The CDR3 sequence: CASSGTLEDTQYF. CDR3 nucleotides: TGTGCCAGCAGTGGGACTCTCGAAGATACGCAGTATTTT.

The gene calls are TRBV5-1 and TRBJ2-5; no clear D gene. Deletions cut 2 bases from V and 1 base from J, with 6 bases between. The CDR3 sequence is 13 residues long. Per the germline V gene, CDR1 is SGHRS and CDR2 is YFSETQ. CDR3 DNA: TGCGCCAGCAGCTTCGGTCCCCAAGAGACCCAGTACTTC. This gives the protein CASSFGPQETQYF.

The rearrangement uses TRBV19 and TRBJ2-3, with a tentative D call TRBD2 (5 bases). The CDR3 is made up of 18 amino acids. Trimming took 7 bases from V and 0 from J, leaving 23 bases between them. Germline assignment: CDR1 LNHDA and CDR2 SQIVND (reference sequence). CDR3 residues: CASNFHFIGGSSTDTQYF. CDR3 in DNA: TGTGCCAGTAACTTCCATTTCATCGGTGGGAGTAGCACAGATACGCAGTATTTT.